Listed below are T cell receptor beta chains from one sample, sequenced in a study of spatial heterogeneity in lung cancer. A single record per CDR3 protein comes from TCRdb applying MiXCR to the 5' RACE reads. The sample gives about 85,000 distinct CDR3 sequences, around 21% of which show up once; around 6.6% is in the top ten. The material was PBMCs, obtained at surgery. These receptors were collected from a male donor with early-stage non-small cell lung cancer. Each CDR3 is given with its conserved first and last residue. Fields, in order: clone size, CDR3 length, V gene, D gene, J gene, CDR3 DNA, CDR3 protein. D genes are given only for firm matches. Some rows have no size entry. The others give once, few or many, or a class for an expanded clone.

abundance: NA
len: 15
v_gene: TRBV2
d_gene: NA
j_gene: TRBJ1-2
CDR3nt: TGTGCCAGCAGTGCTCCCTCCCCCGTGGGGTATGGCTACACCTTC
CDR3aa: CASSAPSPVGYGYTF

abundance: NA
len: 14
v_gene: TRBV6-6
d_gene: NA
j_gene: TRBJ1-1
CDR3nt: TGTGCCAGCAGCTTACAGGAGCGGAGCACTGAAGCTTTCTTT
CDR3aa: CASSLQERSTEAFF

abundance: few
len: 14
v_gene: TRBV12-3/TRBV12-4
d_gene: TRBD2
j_gene: TRBJ2-7
CDR3nt: TGTGCCAGCAGGCCCGGGACTAACTCCTACGAGCAGTACTTC
CDR3aa: CASRPGTNSYEQYF

abundance: few
len: 12
v_gene: TRBV9
d_gene: NA
j_gene: TRBJ2-7
CDR3nt: TGTGCCAGCAGCGCACATGGCTACGAGCAGTACTTC
CDR3aa: CASSAHGYEQYF

abundance: many
len: 14
v_gene: TRBV9
d_gene: NA
j_gene: TRBJ2-7
CDR3nt: TGTGCCAGCAGCCTCGGGGGTAGCAGGTACGAGCAGTACTTC
CDR3aa: CASSLGGSRYEQYF

abundance: few
len: 16
v_gene: TRBV4-1
d_gene: NA
j_gene: TRBJ2-7
CDR3nt: TGCGCCAGCAGCCAACAGGGGACTAACAGTTTTGGGGAGCAGTACTTC
CDR3aa: CASSQQGTNSFGEQYF

abundance: few
len: 16
v_gene: TRBV24-1
d_gene: TRBD2
j_gene: TRBJ2-3
CDR3nt: TGTGCCACCAGTGAACGGGGACTAGCGGGAACAGATACGCAGTATTTT
CDR3aa: CATSERGLAGTDTQYF

abundance: NA
len: 16
v_gene: TRBV6-2/TRBV6-3
d_gene: NA
j_gene: TRBJ2-1
CDR3nt: TGTGCCAGCAGCCCCAGAGGGACTGGGACCTACAATGAGCAGTTCTTC
CDR3aa: CASSPRGTGTYNEQFF

abundance: few
len: 15
v_gene: TRBV20-1
d_gene: TRBD2
j_gene: TRBJ2-1
CDR3nt: TGCAGTGCTAGATGGGGGGCTAGCGGGAGAAATGAGCAGTTCTTC
CDR3aa: CSARWGASGRNEQFF

abundance: NA
len: 14
v_gene: TRBV7-9
d_gene: NA
j_gene: TRBJ1-1
CDR3nt: TGTGCCAGCAACCTTGGAAGCATGAACACTGAAGCTTTCTTT
CDR3aa: CASNLGSMNTEAFF

abundance: NA
len: 12
v_gene: TRBV7-2
d_gene: NA
j_gene: TRBJ2-3
CDR3nt: TGTGCCAGCAGCTACATCACAGATACGCAGTATTTT
CDR3aa: CASSYITDTQYF

abundance: few
len: 15
v_gene: TRBV7-6
d_gene: TRBD2
j_gene: TRBJ2-3
CDR3nt: TGTGCCAGCAGCTTATCGCGGGGGGGCACAGATACGCAGTATTTT
CDR3aa: CASSLSRGGTDTQYF

abundance: few
len: 12
v_gene: TRBV5-6
d_gene: TRBD1
j_gene: TRBJ2-1
CDR3nt: TGTGCCAGTGACCAGGGGGCTGATGAGCAGTTCTTC
CDR3aa: CASDQGADEQFF

abundance: NA
len: 16
v_gene: TRBV20-1
d_gene: TRBD1
j_gene: TRBJ1-3
CDR3nt: TGCAGTGCTAGAGCGTCCGGACAGGGGGCTGGAAACACCATATATTTT
CDR3aa: CSARASGQGAGNTIYF

abundance: NA
len: 13
v_gene: TRBV30
d_gene: NA
j_gene: TRBJ1-1
CDR3nt: TGTGCCTGGGACCCGGGGATGAACACTGAAGCTTTCTTT
CDR3aa: CAWDPGMNTEAFF

abundance: few
len: 13
v_gene: TRBV5-1
d_gene: NA
j_gene: TRBJ2-7
CDR3nt: TGCGCCAGCAGCTTGGATGAGTCCTACGAGCAGTACTTC
CDR3aa: CASSLDESYEQYF

abundance: few
len: 14
v_gene: TRBV29-1
d_gene: NA
j_gene: TRBJ2-6
CDR3nt: TGCAGCGTTGGGCGGGCCTCTGGGGCCAACGTCCTGACTTTC
CDR3aa: CSVGRASGANVLTF

abundance: NA
len: 16
v_gene: TRBV18
d_gene: TRBD2
j_gene: TRBJ2-3
CDR3nt: TGTGCCAGCTCACCCTTAGCGGGGGGGAGCACAGATACGCAGTATTTT
CDR3aa: CASSPLAGGSTDTQYF

abundance: NA
len: 17
v_gene: TRBV7-9
d_gene: TRBD1
j_gene: TRBJ1-5
CDR3nt: TGTGCCAGCAGCTCATCTCCGGGACAGTGGGGCAATCAGCCCCAGCATTTT
CDR3aa: CASSSSPGQWGNQPQHF

abundance: few
len: 12
v_gene: TRBV6-2/TRBV6-3
d_gene: TRBD1
j_gene: TRBJ1-1
CDR3nt: TGTGCCAGCAGGTCCGGGACAGGGGAAGCTTTCTTT
CDR3aa: CASRSGTGEAFF

abundance: NA
len: 16
v_gene: TRBV30
d_gene: NA
j_gene: TRBJ1-4
CDR3nt: TGTGCCTGGAGTGTGAGGGGGGGCCCAACTAATGAAAAACTGTTTTTT
CDR3aa: CAWSVRGGPTNEKLFF

abundance: NA
len: 14
v_gene: TRBV15
d_gene: NA
j_gene: TRBJ2-3
CDR3nt: TGTGCCACCAGCCGCCAGGGGGGTGCAGATACGCAGTATTTT
CDR3aa: CATSRQGGADTQYF